What follows is one T cell receptor beta chain and its context. Its antigen is unknown. The record has no base qualities; no much larger clone is one base away. This sample was included in a study of T cell responses to AZD1222 COVID-19 vaccine (dated by TCRdb to 2020 to 2023). About the full investigation: AZD1222 recipients given second doses at about 4 weeks or at about 12 weeks were pooled, since spike-specific TCR depth and breadth were not found to differ between the two schedules. TCR sequencing was performed for roughly 240 trial participants, of whom around 210 were given two doses of AZD1222 and around 25 were given two doses of MenACWY control vaccine. Trial participants were enrolled into age subgroups of 18-55, 56-69 and 70-plus years, which contained roughly 150, 30 and 60 TCR-sequenced participants, respectively. The investigation overall reported the following: Because no samples from the day 14 peak response were available, repertoires could be characterized only after the peak T cell response. Participants were mostly white British, with more females than males. The authors suggested clonal diversity may have been underestimated. Epitopes outside the regions mutated in the B.1.351 and B.1.1.7 variants were reportedly recognized by nearly half of the unique spike-specific TCRs. Vaccine-associated CD4 TCRs spanned the whole spike protein, with dominant responses in regions 160-218 and 743-854. Conclusions about previously exposed vaccinees were limited because only six AZD1222 recipients were SARS-CoV-2 seropositive at baseline. After two AZD1222 doses, both the breadth and the depth of spike-specific TCRs were significantly higher than at day 0 and than in MenACWY recipients. In the small 56-69-year group, the increase in depth fell short of significance, most likely because of low power.

The CDR3 regions of human TCRbeta chains were analyzed by immunosequencing. The authors processed their data as follows. TCRs in the repertoires were compared against a reference library of SARS-CoV-2-specific TCRs that had been generated with the MIRA antigen-specificity platform. Breadth was defined as the fraction of unique TCRs that were SARS-CoV-2-associated. Depth was defined as the fraction of total T cells that were SARS-CoV-2-associated. Using the MIRA data, each spike-specific TCR was assigned both to the spike region to which the TCR was reactive and to a CD4 or CD8 class. Log10-transformed breadth and depth values were compared by one-way ANOVA with Sidak's multiple comparisons tests. TCRdb took over this immuneACCESS table, retaining in-frame rearrangements with V and J assigned. Such tables are incomplete; in checked studies, under half of the missing clones stem from an unresolved V gene, and the remainder is unexplained. V and J calls and clone size are as listed in that table; D and trimming were resolved from the DNA. This sample lists about 110,000 clones; roughly 84% were detected once. Together, the top ten hold less than 3.5% of the sample.

Inclusive of the bounding cysteine and phenylalanine, the CDR3 is 14 residues long. Just CDR3 DNA is preserved here, 42 bases in frame from base 1. The germline V gene specifies SGDLS as CDR1 and YYNGEE as CDR2. A distance of 11 bases separates the germline ends of V and J, which lose 1 base and 5 bases respectively. What this sample's time point label stands for: baseline before first vaccination. The vaccinee samples were drawn from two UK trials, COV001 and COV002, one of which was a single-blind randomized controlled phase 2/3 trial testing AZD1222 (ChAdOx1 nCoV-19) in healthy adults. For TCRbeta chain sequencing, PBMC samples from trial participants were taken at day 0 and at day 28 after the second dose.

Sequenced material: peripheral blood, taken on day 0 of AZD1222 vaccination. The origin of this receptor is an adult in good health. The chain uses TRBV9 and TRBJ2-3; TRBD1 might be the D gene, on 6 matching bases. The nucleotides read TGTGCCAGCAGCGTAAGGACAGCAGAAGATACGCAGTATTTT. Translation gives CASSVRTAEDTQYF.